This section outlines one T cell receptor (beta chain) sequence together with its context. The antigen remains undetermined. TCRdb keeps only in-frame clones here, not all; method: immunoSEQ multiplex PCR. The table has tens of thousands of clones, 77% seen once. The data were obtained in a study of CD4 T cells in relation to SARS-CoV-2 and coronaviruses. Points from the study as a whole: Monoreactive clones expanded significantly more to SARS-CoV-2 than crossreactive clones did.

The clonotype comes from an adult with COVID-19. The sample taken for sequencing was memory CD4+ T cells from PBMCs, cultured in vitro.

The CDR3 here is CASSIARGRNEQFF. Here the CDR3 DNA reads TGTGCCAGTAGTATCGCACGGGGGAGGAATGAGCAGTTCTTC. V and J are TRBV19 and TRBJ2-1; D perhaps matches TRBD2 (6 bases). The CDR3 has 14 amino acids. Germline V CDR1 and CDR2: LNHDA, SQIVND (reference sequence). The V gene lost 3 bases and the J gene lost 7 bases, with 13 bases spanning the gap. Combining the CDR3 with reference TRBV19 and TRBJ2-1 gives the whole variable domain DGGITQSPKYLFRKEGQNVTLSCEQNLNHDAMYWYRQDPGQGLRLIYYSQIVNDFQKGDIAEGYSVSREKKESFPLTVTSAQKNPTAFYLCASSIARGRNEQFFGPGTRLTVL.